The 18 T cell receptor beta chains reported below all come from one sample, sequenced in a study of pediatric ulcerative colitis (dated by TCRdb to between 2018 and 2021). One to two pinch biopsies were taken from the rectum for research during colonoscopy. The method behind the library was the immunoSEQ multiplex PCR assay. TCRdb retrieved this table from immuneACCESS and kept in-frame rearrangements only. Not all clones are present; in checked studies, unresolved V genes account for under half, and no reason is known for the remainder. This sample lists around 12,000 clones; 75% to 80% were detected once. Around 4.3% of the sample lies in the top ten. Source material: gut tissue. The receptors derive from a boy aged 5-17 years who was a control in a study of pediatric ulcerative colitis.

V usage is TRBV18 and J usage is TRBJ2-1; 9 bases are shared with TRBD2. J lost 5 bases, V lost 3 bases, and 11 bases had no gene match. The CDR3 is made up of 17 amino acids. Germline V CDR1 and CDR2: KGHSH, LQKENI. This CDR3 is CASSPQVGTSSDNEQFF. The CDR3 bases are TGTGCCAGCTCACCCCAGGTGGGGACTAGCAGCGACAATGAGCAGTTCTTC.

The chain recombines TRBV7-9 with TRBJ1-3; D gene unclear. The CDR3 has 14 residues. V shed 1 base and J shed 0 bases, with 4 bases lying between them. The germline CDR1 and CDR2 sequences are SEHNR and FQNEAQ (reference sequence). CDR3 bases: TGTGCCAGCAGCTTAGAGGTCTCTGGAAACACCATATATTTT. This translates into CASSLEVSGNTIYF.

J is TRBJ2-7 and V is TRBV25-1, with D hard to call. Germline assignment: CDR1 MGHDK and CDR2 SYGVNS. Trimming pared 3 bases from V and 1 base from J, leaving 7 bases between. The CDR3 sequence is 13 residues long. The CDR3 region has the DNA TGTGCCAGCAGTGATCGGCCGTCCTACGAGCAGTACGTC. Translated, it gives CASSDRPSYEQYV.

The table lists this clone with a count of one. The CDR3: CASSEQGGGNQPQHF. In DNA form, the CDR3 reads TGTGCCAGCAGCGAACAGGGGGGCGGCAATCAGCCCCAGCATTTT. The V call is TRBV11-2, the J call TRBJ1-5; 8 positions match TRBD1. Germline CDR1 SGHAT, CDR2 FQNNGV. The CDR3 totals 15 residues. The V and J ends lost 5 bases and 2 bases, in that order; junction bases with no gene match: 5.

This clone has more than one count but fewer than ten. One end of the junction does not line up with germline, which may come from a read error. This chain joins TRBV7-3 and TRBJ2-6; TRBD1 might be the D (6 bases). The CDR3 has 16 amino acids. The germline CDR1 and CDR2 sequences are SGHTA and FQGTGA. The DNA for the CDR3 is TGTGCCACCAGCCGACAGGCCAGCTCTGGGGCCAACGTCCTGACTTTC. Its translation is CATSRQASSGANVLTF.

The sample holds one count of this clone. The gene calls are TRBV6-5 and TRBJ2-3; 7 bases are a match to TRBD2. CDR1 is MNHEY and CDR2 is SVGAGI in the germline V gene. The CDR3 runs to 13 residues. Germline trimming cut 8 bases from V and 8 bases from J; bases unmatched to any gene: 10. DNA of the CDR3: TGTGCCAGCCGTTTCGGGAGGTATGGTACGCAGTATTTT. Translated: CASRFGRYGTQYF.

The chain joins TRBV7-8 to TRBJ1-1, with D unclear. V dropped 1 base and J dropped 6 bases, with 9 bases sitting between them. CDR3 length: 13 amino acids. Germline V gene sequence: CDR1 SGHVS, CDR2 FQNEAQ. The CDR3 is CASSLVARPEAFF. The DNA of the CDR3 is TGTGCCAGCAGCTTAGTTGCTAGGCCTGAAGCTTTCTTT.

This chain links TRBV28 with TRBJ2-1; 16 bases fit TRBD2. J lost 7 bases, V lost 5 bases, and 2 bases had no gene match. CDR1 and CDR2 (germline): MDHEN, SYDVKM. The CDR3 is 15 amino acids. CDR3 residues: CASSPGLAGGNEQFF. CDR3 nucleotides: TGTGCCAGCAGTCCGGGACTAGCGGGAGGGAATGAGCAGTTCTTC.

The table lists this clone with a few counts. The gene calls are TRBV7-3 and TRBJ1-2; TRBD1 agrees at 9 bases. V dropped 0 bases and J dropped 7; count of bases not matched to a gene: 12. This CDR3 is built from 17 residues. CDR1 and CDR2 (germline): SGHTA, FQGTGA. CDR3 sequence: CASSLTRSIGTGSGYTF. The CDR3 coding sequence is TGTGCCAGCAGCTTAACACGTTCGATAGGGACAGGGAGTGGCTACACCTTC.

This sequence joins TRBV6-5 and TRBJ2-1, with D perhaps matching TRBD2 (5 bases). Germline CDR1 MNHEY, CDR2 SVGAGI. Trimming stripped 0 bases from V and 7 bases from J, with 10 bases between. CDR3 length: 14 residues. The CDR3 bases are TGTGCCAGCAGTTACTCGAGGGTTAGGAATGAGCAGTTCTTC. It codes for CASSYSRVRNEQFF.

The chain joins TRBV15 to TRBJ2-1, with TRBD2 matching 11 bases. This CDR3 region has 16 residues. V dropped 2 bases and J dropped 8; count of bases not matched to a gene: 8. From germline, CDR1 is LNHNV and CDR2 YYDKDF (reference sequence). CDR3 bases: TGTGCCACCAGCAGATCCGGGACTAGCGGAGTCTATGAGCAGTTCTTC. Encoded protein: CATSRSGTSGVYEQFF.

This clone was seen a handful of times. The CDR3 DNA follows: TGTGCCAGCAGCGAGCCGGACAGGGGGAAGCCGAACACTGAAGCTTTCTTT. It yields the protein CASSEPDRGKPNTEAFF. V gene TRBV9 combines with J gene TRBJ1-1; 10 bases agree with TRBD1. Unmatched junction bases numbered 9, after V lost 3 bases and J lost 1 base. Germline loops: CDR1 SGDLS, CDR2 YYNGEE. This CDR3 region has 17 residues.

This chain links TRBV10-1 with TRBJ2-7, with 8 bases that match TRBD1. This CDR3 comprises 15 residues. Germline V gene sequence: CDR1 WNHNN, CDR2 SYGVQD (reference sequence). The V gene end was trimmed by 10 bases and the J gene end by 7 bases; junction bases not matched to a gene: 18. Here the CDR3 reads CANSKPWQGAGEQYV. The DNA of the CDR3 is TGCGCCAACTCTAAGCCCTGGCAGGGGGCGGGGGAGCAGTACGTC.

This clone was counted once. This rearrangement joins TRBV6-1 to TRBJ2-5; 7 bases fit TRBD1. CDR3 length equals 12 residues. V shed 6 bases and J 3 bases; nucleotides not matched to a gene: 1. Germline V gene data show CDR1 as MNHNS and CDR2 as SASEGT. The CDR3 is CASRTGEETQYF. The DNA for the CDR3 is TGTGCCAGCAGAACAGGGGAAGAGACCCAGTACTTC.

J is TRBJ2-7 and V is TRBV29-1; weak D call: TRBD1 (6 bases). CDR1 and CDR2 from the germline V gene are SQVTM and ANQGSEA. The CDR3 totals 12 residues. The V gene lost 5 bases and the J gene lost 4 bases, with 12 bases spanning the gap. The chain's CDR3 is CSVRGQGYEQYF. The CDR3 nucleotides read TGCAGCGTTCGGGGACAAGGATACGAGCAGTACTTC.

This sequence joins TRBV7-2 and TRBJ2-2; TRBD2 might be the D (6 bases). There are 17 residues in the CDR3. Per the germline V gene, CDR1 is SGHTA and CDR2 is FQGNSA. Trimming took off 7 bases at V and 4 bases at J, with 22 bases between the two ends. The CDR3: CASTQRWASESTGELFF. CDR3 sequence (DNA): TGTGCCAGCACCCAACGCTGGGCTAGCGAGAGCACCGGGGAGCTGTTTTTT.

The chain joins TRBV11-3 to TRBJ2-1, with 9 positions matching TRBD2. This CDR3 is built from 14 residues. In germline, CDR1 is SGHNT, CDR2 YENEEA. V trimming: 5 bases; J trimming: 7 bases; junction bases outside the gene matches: 6. The CDR3: CASSLSGSVNEQFF. CDR3 sequence (DNA): TGTGCCAGCAGCCTTAGCGGGAGCGTAAATGAGCAGTTCTTC.

J is TRBJ2-7 and V is TRBV7-8; 7 bases align to TRBD1. V shed 3 bases, J shed 3 bases, and the junction held 8 bases outside the gene matches. Looked up from germline, CDR1 is SGHVS and CDR2 is FQNEAQ. The CDR3 has 15 residues. CDR3 DNA: TGTGCCAGCAGCTTGGACAGGTCGGCCTTCTACGAGCAGTACTTC. This codes for CASSLDRSAFYEQYF.